Described below is a single TCR beta chain sequence and its context. Its specificity is unknown. Scientists made TCR beta cDNA using 5'RACE template switching with UMIs. TCRdb processed the 5' RACE reads again and assigns one entry to each CDR3 protein, with no DNA. In all, the sample yields approximately 150,000 distinct CDR3 sequences. Germline-derived CDR1 and CDR2 are SGHRS and YFSETQ. The CDR3 is made up of 16 amino acids. The record originates from a study of T cells expressing NK-cell markers. Turning to the study itself: Of eight sequenced donors, seven were HCMV-seropositive and one HCMV-seronegative.

Points from the study as a whole: The share of CD8+ T cells held by dominant NKG2C+ clonotypes was roughly 1.0-8% in several donors. These clonotypes also led the CD3+CD56-NKG2C+ fraction in a few donors.

V gene TRBV5-1 combines with J gene TRBJ2-1; TCRdb returns TRBD1, unconfirmable since there is no DNA. Sequenced material: blood T cells: a sorted CD56 or NKG2C T cell subset, CD4+ or CD8+ T cells, or bulk PBMC T cells (not recorded which). This clonotype was sampled from a man younger than 35 in good health. The CDR3 sequence: CASSLAGDVPYNEQFF.